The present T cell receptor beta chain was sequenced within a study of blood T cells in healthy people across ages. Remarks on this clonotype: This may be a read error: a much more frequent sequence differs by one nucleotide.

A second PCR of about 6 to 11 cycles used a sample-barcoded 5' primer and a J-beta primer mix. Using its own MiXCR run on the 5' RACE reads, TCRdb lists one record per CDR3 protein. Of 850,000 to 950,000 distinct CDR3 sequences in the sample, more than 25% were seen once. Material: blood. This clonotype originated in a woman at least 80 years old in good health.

The CDR3 spells CSASAGNTGELFF. In nucleotides, the CDR3 is TGCAGTGCTAGCGCGGGGAACACCGGGGAGCTGTTTTTT. This chain links TRBV20-1 with TRBJ2-2; D may be TRBD2 (5 bases). In germline, CDR1 is DFQATT, CDR2 SNEGSKA (reference sequence). Between the trimmed V and J ends, which lost 3 bases and 1 base, there was a span of 6 bases. The CDR3 is made up of 13 amino acids.